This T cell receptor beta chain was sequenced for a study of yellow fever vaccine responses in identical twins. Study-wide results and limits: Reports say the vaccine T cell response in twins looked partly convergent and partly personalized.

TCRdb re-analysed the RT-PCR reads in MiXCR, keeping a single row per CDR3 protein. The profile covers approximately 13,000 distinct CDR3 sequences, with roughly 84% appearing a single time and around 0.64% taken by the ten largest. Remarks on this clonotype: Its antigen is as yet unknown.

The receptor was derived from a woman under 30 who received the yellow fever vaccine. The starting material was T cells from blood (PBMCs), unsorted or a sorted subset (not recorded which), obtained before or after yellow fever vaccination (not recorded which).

CDR3 nucleotide sequence: TGTGCCAGCAGTGAGTTAGGTAGCAATCAGCCCCAGCATTTT. Its translation is CASSELGSNQPQHF. The chain couples TRBV2 to TRBJ1-5; no firm D call. Germline V gene data show CDR1 as SNHLY and CDR2 as FYNNEI. Trimming stripped 3 bases from V and 0 bases from J, with 6 bases between. The CDR3 totals 14 residues.